A selection of T cell receptor beta chains follows, all from one sample in a study of blood T cell repertoires in COVID-19. TCRdb keeps only in-frame clones here, not all; method: immunoSEQ multiplex PCR. The sample holds some 250,000 clones, about 87% seen once. The sample was peripheral blood. All receptors come from a woman aged 70-85 years with active or convalescent COVID-19. Each CDR3 is given with its conserved first and last residue. A D gene is named only where the DNA matches it firmly. Clone size is not always given. Where it is, it says once, few, many or a class for expanded clones.

v_gene	d_gene	j_gene	abundance	CDR3aa	CDR3nt
TRBV24-1	TRBD1	TRBJ1-2	.	CATSDSLGQGFYGYTF	TGTGCCACCAGTGATTCGCTGGGACAGGGCTTCTATGGCTACACCTTC
TRBV9	TRBD1	TRBJ2-1	.	CASSLGQGANEQFF	TGTGCCAGCAGCCTTGGACAGGGGGCTAATGAGCAGTTCTTC
TRBV5-1	TRBD1	TRBJ1-2	.	CASSLRDRREGYTF	TGCGCCAGCAGCCTCCGGGACAGAAGAGAAGGCTACACCTTC
TRBV5-5	.	TRBJ1-2	.	CASSLAPGSHLGYTF	TGTGCCAGCAGCTTGGCGCCGGGATCACACCTTGGCTACACCTTC
TRBV4-2	TRBD2	TRBJ2-1	.	CASSLQASGASSYNEQFF	TGTGCCAGCAGCCTTCAAGCGAGCGGGGCTAGCTCCTACAATGAGCAGTTCTTC
TRBV5-1	TRBD1	TRBJ2-1	few	CASSLGTAAYNEQFF	TGCGCCAGCAGCCTCGGGACAGCAGCCTACAATGAGCAGTTCTTC
TRBV2	.	TRBJ2-2	.	CASSEKGAGELFF	TGTGCCAGCAGTGAAAAGGGGGCCGGGGAGCTGTTTTTT
TRBV7-9	.	TRBJ2-4	.	CASSPTEAAKNIQYF	TGTGCCAGCAGCCCGACAGAGGCAGCCAAAAACATTCAGTACTTC
TRBV11-2	TRBD1	TRBJ2-7	.	CASRSGGQGTSYEQYF	TGTGCCAGCCGATCCGGGGGACAGGGAACATCCTACGAGCAGTACTTC
TRBV6-5	.	TRBJ1-1	.	CASSPKTGNTEAFF	TGTGCCAGCAGCCCAAAGACAGGGAACACTGAAGCTTTCTTT
TRBV27	.	TRBJ1-4	.	CASRTRGGNEKLFF	TGTGCCAGCAGAACCAGGGGAGGGAATGAAAAACTGTTTTTT
TRBV10-2	.	TRBJ1-2	few	CASADEPTTNYGYTF	TGCGCCAGCGCCGACGAACCTACTACAAACTATGGCTACACCTTC
TRBV19	.	TRBJ1-6	.	CASSIGNRVDSPLHF	TGTGCCAGTAGTATAGGAAACAGGGTTGACTCACCCCTCCACTTT
TRBV7-2	.	TRBJ2-1	.	CASSPGGSQDEQFF	TGTGCCAGCAGCCCTGGGGGGAGTCAGGATGAGCAGTTCTTC
TRBV5-4	TRBD2	TRBJ2-1	.	CASSGAGGGNEQFF	TGTGCCAGCAGCGGAGCGGGAGGGGGCAATGAGCAGTTCTTC
TRBV4-3	.	TRBJ1-6	few	CASSQGVDRDSPLHF	TGCGCCAGCAGCCAAGGGGTCGACAGAGATTCACCCCTCCACTTT
TRBV5-8	.	TRBJ2-3	few	CASTEGVPQDTQYF	TGTGCCAGCACCGAGGGAGTTCCACAAGATACGCAGTATTTT
TRBV5-1	.	TRBJ2-7	.	CASSYYSVGEQYF	TGCGCCAGCAGCTATTATAGCGTGGGGGAGCAGTACTTC
TRBV12-2	.	TRBJ2-7	.	CASRLAWRGKGGDEQYF	TGTGCAAGTCGCTTAGCGTGGAGGGGAAAGGGAGGCGACGAGCAGTACTTC
TRBV6-5	TRBD1	TRBJ2-5	.	CASSRTGNGQETQYF	TGTGCCAGCAGTCGGACAGGGAACGGCCAAGAGACCCAGTACTTC
TRBV9	TRBD1	TRBJ1-4	.	CASSVGGQGSEKLFF	TGTGCCAGCAGCGTAGGTGGACAGGGAAGTGAAAAACTGTTTTTT
TRBV5-8	TRBD2	TRBJ2-1	.	CASSRGLAGGLSEQFF	TGTGCCAGCAGCCGGGGACTAGCGGGGGGCTTATCTGAGCAGTTCTTC
TRBV27	.	TRBJ2-6	.	CASSLASGGHQRSGANVLTF	TGTGCCAGCAGTTTAGCCTCCGGCGGACACCAACGCTCTGGGGCCAACGTCCTGACTTTC
TRBV5-1	TRBD1	TRBJ1-1	.	CASNFLGGQGTKNTEAFF	TGCGCCAGCAATTTCTTGGGGGGACAGGGGACGAAGAACACTGAAGCTTTCTTT
TRBV2	TRBD2	TRBJ2-3	.	CASGLAGLTDTQYF	TGTGCCAGTGGACTAGCGGGGCTCACAGATACGCAGTATTTT
TRBV7-9	.	TRBJ2-5	once	CASSLIPGQETQYF	TGTGCCAGCAGCTTAATACCGGGTCAAGAGACCCAGTACTTC
TRBV27	.	TRBJ1-6	once	CASRFLSSYNSPLHF	TGTGCCAGCCGATTCCTGAGCTCCTATAATTCACCCCTCCACTTT
TRBV24-1	TRBD1	TRBJ2-7	.	CATSVGIETGAENEQYF	TGTGCCACCAGTGTGGGGATTGAGACAGGGGCAGAAAACGAGCAGTACTTC
TRBV7-9	TRBD1	TRBJ1-2	.	CASTTTGGYGYTF	TGTGCCAGCACTACTACAGGGGGCTATGGCTACACCTTC
TRBV4-3	TRBD2	TRBJ2-7	once	CASRGRVDAYEQYF	TGCGCCAGCAGGGGGAGGGTGGATGCCTACGAGCAGTACTTC
TRBV5-1	TRBD1	TRBJ2-2	.	CASSPDRGVSGELFF	TGCGCCAGCAGCCCCGACAGGGGGGTTTCCGGGGAGCTGTTTTTT
TRBV29-1	.	TRBJ1-6	.	CSVQTAGDSPLHF	TGCAGCGTCCAGACAGCGGGGGATTCACCCCTCCACTTT
TRBV5-1	.	TRBJ1-1	.	CASSSDGVGGNTEAFF	TGCGCCAGCAGCTCGGACGGGGTCGGAGGGAACACTGAAGCTTTCTTT
TRBV6-5	TRBD1	TRBJ2-2	.	CASKTGAGELFF	TGTGCCAGCAAGACAGGGGCCGGGGAGCTGTTTTTT
TRBV4-3	.	TRBJ1-4	.	CASSQDWAGEKLFF	TGCGCCAGCAGCCAAGATTGGGCAGGGGAAAAACTGTTTTTT
TRBV6-4	.	TRBJ1-5	.	CASSVSANQPQHF	TGTGCCAGCAGTGTCAGCGCGAATCAGCCCCAGCATTTT
TRBV28	.	TRBJ2-7	.	CASSTTGPNSYEQYF	TGTGCCAGCAGTACGACAGGACCCAACTCCTACGAGCAGTACTTC
TRBV6-5	.	TRBJ2-3	.	CASSWGLGRDTQYF	TGTGCCAGCAGTTGGGGCTTGGGGAGGGATACGCAGTATTTT
TRBV7-9	.	TRBJ2-2	.	CASSLGLGANTGELFF	TGTGCCAGCAGCTTGGGATTAGGGGCGAACACCGGGGAGCTGTTTTTT
TRBV29-1	.	TRBJ2-7	.	CSASTGQGSSYEQYF	TGCAGCGCTTCAACAGGGCAGGGTTCTTCCTACGAGCAGTACTTC
TRBV18	.	TRBJ1-1	.	CASSPTRQQLAEAFF	TGTGCCAGCTCACCAACCCGACAGCAGTTGGCTGAAGCTTTCTTT
TRBV7-3	.	TRBJ2-2	.	CASSLSGGNTGELFF	TGTGCCAGCAGCTTATCCGGGGGAAACACCGGGGAGCTGTTTTTT